This T cell receptor beta chain was recorded in a study of blood T cells in healthy people across ages. The use of a sample-barcoded 5' primer and a J-beta primer mix characterized a second PCR of roughly 7 to 11 cycles. TCRdb passed the 5' RACE reads through MiXCR, listing each CDR3 protein once. The sample includes approximately 800,000 distinct CDR3 sequences, less than 60% of them seen just once. After removal of 4 bases from V and 9 bases from J, the junction contained 6 bases not matched to a gene. The CDR3 extends over 14 amino acids. Comment on this clonotype: What it recognizes is unknown.

Regarding the study as a whole: Samples with more naive T cells showed higher observed beta diversity. Estimated diversity that came from one million T cells was considered an underestimate. Per million T cells, the diversity of TCR beta decreased roughly linearly as age advanced.

Healthy Caucasians from Russia aged roughly 6 to 90 served as donors. Sample: blood. This TCR derives from a man aged 80 or over in good health. The chain combines TRBV12-3 or TRBV12-4 with TRBJ1-6, with 7 bases lining up with TRBD1. The CDR3 DNA reads as TGTGCCAGCAGTTCTAGGGACAGCCGTTCACCCCTCCACTTT. Its translation: CASSSRDSRSPLHF.